Shown below are 14 T cell receptor beta chains from a single sample sequenced in a study of cytomegalovirus exposure and HLA in healthy donors. The PCR ran on 60 Vbeta and 13 Jbeta primers. Some clones are missing from TCRdb's copy, which holds only in-frame ones; the method was immunoSEQ multiplex PCR. The sample consists of about 160,000 clones, over 80% of them appearing once. The sequenced sample was PBMCs. These receptors all come from a male donor in good health and CMV-seropositive.

The V and J genes are TRBV5-1 and TRBJ2-1, with 12 positions matching TRBD2. The CDR3 runs to 15 residues. Unmatched junction bases numbered 7, after V lost 5 bases and J lost 7 bases. Germline CDR1 reads SGHRS; CDR2 reads YFSETQ. The CDR3 is CASSKLAGGGNEQFF. CDR3 coding DNA: TGCGCCAGCAGTAAACTAGCGGGAGGTGGGAATGAGCAGTTCTTC.

CDR3 protein: CASSEIRGTSTDTQYF. CDR3 bases: TGTGCCAGCAGTGAAATTCGGGGAACTAGCACAGATACGCAGTATTTT. The chain employs TRBV2 and TRBJ2-3, with a weak D call TRBD2 (5 bases). This CDR3 region has 16 residues. Germline V gene sequence: CDR1 SNHLY, CDR2 FYNNEI. The V end was cut by 2 bases, the J end by 0 bases, with 12 bases between.

The chain is built from TRBV6-5 and TRBJ1-2; D remains unclear. The CDR3 covers 13 residues. Looked up from germline, CDR1 is MNHEY and CDR2 is SVGAGI. Between the trimmed V and J ends, which lost 2 bases and 7 bases, there was a span of 11 bases. The CDR3 protein is CASSYRGRVGYTF. DNA of the CDR3: TGTGCCAGCAGTTACCGGGGTCGGGTTGGCTACACCTTC.

This rearrangement joins TRBV7-9 to TRBJ2-7; possible D gene TRBD2, 5 bases. Germline lookup yields CDR1 SEHNR and CDR2 FQNEAQ (reference sequence). The length of the CDR3 is 14 residues. V was clipped by 5 bases and J by 6 bases, with 17 bases between them. The CDR3 spells CASSPGRTAAEQYF. The CDR3 DNA reads as TGTGCCAGCAGCCCCGGCCGCACAGCGGCCGAGCAGTACTTC.

The genes are TRBV7-3 and TRBJ2-7, with 10 bases fitting TRBD2. This CDR3 comprises 14 residues. The V gene's germline CDR1 is SGHTA and CDR2 FQGTGA. The J segment lost 5 bases and the V segment lost 2 bases, leaving 3 bases of the junction unmatched. CDR3 DNA: TGTGCCAGCAGCTTAGAGCGGGAGGGTAACGAGCAGTACTTC. As protein: CASSLEREGNEQYF.

The V call is TRBV5-6, the J call TRBJ2-1; TRBD1 matches 7 bases. The germline V gene encodes CDR1 SGHDT and CDR2 YYEEEE. V lost 5 bases, J lost 2 bases, and 10 bases stayed unmatched. The CDR3 contains 16 residues. The CDR3: CASSTDRDSPYNEQFF. The CDR3 region has the DNA TGTGCCAGCAGTACCGACCGGGACAGCCCCTACAATGAGCAGTTCTTC.

In its sample, this clone was seen a few times. The genes are TRBV19 and TRBJ1-2; D is possibly TRBD1 (6 bases). Trimming removed 4 bases from V and 7 bases from J, with 7 bases in between. The CDR3 runs to 11 residues. The germline CDR1 and CDR2 sequences are LNHDA and SQIVND (reference sequence). The CDR3 here is CASSTGAGYTF. The CDR3 region has the DNA TGTGCCAGTAGTACAGGGGCTGGCTACACCTTC.

The rearrangement joins TRBV7-9 to TRBJ2-4, with 11 bases matching TRBD1. CDR3 length: 19 residues. Germline CDR1 SEHNR, CDR2 FQNEAQ (reference sequence). Unmatched junction bases numbered 12, after V lost 5 bases and J lost 0 bases. This CDR3 is CASSPPGTGGLLAKNIQYF. The CDR3 nucleotides are TGTGCCAGCAGCCCTCCCGGGACAGGGGGTCTTCTAGCCAAAAACATTCAGTACTTC.

The chain combines TRBV7-9 with TRBJ2-7, with no clear D. Trimming took off 2 bases at V and 6 bases at J, with 14 bases between the two ends. Germline V gene lookup returns CDR1 SEHNR and CDR2 FQNEAQ (reference sequence). This CDR3 is built from 14 residues. Here the CDR3 reads CASSLYELSGEQYF. Here the CDR3 DNA reads TGTGCCAGCAGCTTATACGAGCTTTCGGGCGAGCAGTACTTC.

The genes are TRBV30 and TRBJ1-2; D is unclear. CDR1 and CDR2 from the germline V gene are GTSNPN and SVGIG (reference sequence). Trimming left V 3 bases short and J 8 bases short, with 13 bases between. The CDR3 is 12 residues long. CDR3 residues: CAWSPRSAGYTF. The CDR3, as DNA: TGTGCCTGGAGCCCTAGGTCAGCCGGCTACACCTTC.

The chain is built from TRBV9 and TRBJ2-1; 7 bases are a match to TRBD2. This CDR3 spans 15 amino acids. The V segment lost 0 bases and the J segment 3 bases; nucleotides outside the gene matches: 3. Germline values: CDR1 SGDLS, CDR2 YYNGEE. CDR3 bases: TGTGCCAGCAGCGTAGGCCTAGCGGACTACAATGAGCAGTTCTTC. This translates into CASSVGLADYNEQFF.

The V and J genes are TRBV7-8 and TRBJ2-7; D is unresolved. V gave up 3 bases and J gave up 6 bases, with 12 bases separating them. The CDR3 has 13 residues. CDR1 is SGHVS, CDR2 FQNEAQ, per germline. The CDR3 protein is CASSFPSRGEQYF. The CDR3 nucleotides read TGTGCCAGCAGCTTCCCCTCCAGAGGCGAGCAGTACTTC.

The chain combines TRBV11-2 with TRBJ2-5; TRBD2 matches at 11 bases. This CDR3 has 16 amino acids. Germline V gene sequence: CDR1 SGHAT, CDR2 FQNNGV. V trimming: 0 bases; J trimming: 11 bases; junction bases outside the gene matches: 11. The CDR3 region has the DNA TGTGCCAGCAGCTTAGAACTAGCGGGAGTTTCGGTGGAGCAGTACTTC. Its protein is CASSLELAGVSVEQYF.

This rearrangement joins TRBV29-1 to TRBJ2-3; TRBD2 matches at 10 bases. CDR3 length: 19 residues. The germline gives CDR1 SQVTM, CDR2 ANQGSEA. J lost 0 bases, V lost 8 bases, and 20 bases had no gene match. The CDR3 spells CSLERPSGSQEGSTDTQYF. The CDR3 region has the DNA TGCAGCCTAGAGAGGCCTAGCGGGAGTCAAGAAGGGAGCACAGATACGCAGTATTTT.